This paragraph covers one TCR beta chain sequence. This sample was taken from a study of blood T cell repertoires in COVID-19. Whole-study context: COVID-19 samples from acute and convalescent phases originated in the United States, Italy and Spain.

The V gene's germline CDR1 is SGHAT and CDR2 FQNNGV. Trimming pared 5 bases from V and 5 bases from J, leaving 9 bases between. The CDR3 extends over 12 amino acids. Enrollment of patients from Seattle took place during active infection, with longitudinal follow-up. Original processing methods: Quantification of nucleated cells was approximated via reference gene primer amplification. Clones were read by immunoSEQ multiplex PCR, and TCRdb kept only the in-frame ones, dropping some. V, J and clone size were drawn from that table, and D and trimming were deduced from the DNA. The sample has 150,000 to 200,000 clones, about 90% seen once.

Specimen: peripheral blood. The rearrangement joins TRBV11-2 to TRBJ1-2; D is possibly TRBD1 (6 bases). The TCR was taken from a man between 25 and 39 years old with COVID-19, enrolled during active disease. This CDR3 is CASSATGYGYTF. The CDR3, as DNA: TGTGCCAGCAGCGCGACAGGATATGGCTACACCTTC.